The following is a T cell receptor beta chain sequence with its context. The data were taken from a study of shared clonotypes between healthy human individuals. The CDR3 is 16 amino acids. Germline V gene sequence: CDR1 SEHNR, CDR2 FQNEAQ (reference sequence). V was shortened by 8 bases and J by 0 bases, with 17 bases between the two germline ends. Sequencing was performed with immunoSEQ multiplex PCR; in TCRdb, only in-frame clones are kept and a portion is missing. Of around 690,000 clones listed, less than 95% are singletons. V and J are TRBV7-9 and TRBJ2-1, with TRBD2 as a possible D gene (6 bases). The material sequenced was memory CD8+ T cells from PBMCs. Subset: CD45RO+ cells pooled with CCR7-negative TemRA cells. The source is a young man in good health. Some clones in this sample may be carry-over from other donors' samples. CDR3 coding DNA: TGTGCCAGCCGCGGGGCGGAGACAACCTCCTACAATGAGCAGTTCTTC. This encodes CASRGAETTSYNEQFF. The full variable domain, its missing parts supplied by reference TRBV7-9 and TRBJ2-1, is DTGVSQNPRHKITKRGQNVTFRCDPISEHNRLYWYRQTLGQGPEFLTYFQNEAQLEKSRLLSDRFSAERPKGSFSTLEIQRTEQGDSAMYLCASRGAETTSYNEQFFGPGTRLTVL.